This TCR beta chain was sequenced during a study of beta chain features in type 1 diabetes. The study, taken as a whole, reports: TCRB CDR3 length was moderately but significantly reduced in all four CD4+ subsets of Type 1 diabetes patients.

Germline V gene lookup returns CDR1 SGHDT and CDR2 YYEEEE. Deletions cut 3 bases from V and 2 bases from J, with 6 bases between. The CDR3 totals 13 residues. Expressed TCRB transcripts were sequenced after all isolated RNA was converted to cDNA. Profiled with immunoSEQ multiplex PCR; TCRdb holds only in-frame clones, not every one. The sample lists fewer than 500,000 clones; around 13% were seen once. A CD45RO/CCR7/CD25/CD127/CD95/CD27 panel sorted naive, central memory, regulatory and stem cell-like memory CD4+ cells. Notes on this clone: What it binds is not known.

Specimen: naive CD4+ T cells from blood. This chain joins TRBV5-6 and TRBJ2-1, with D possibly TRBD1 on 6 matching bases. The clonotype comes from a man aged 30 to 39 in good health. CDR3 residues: CASSSGAYNEQFF. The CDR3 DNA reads TGTGCCAGCAGCTCAGGGGCCTACAATGAGCAGTTCTTC.